This T cell receptor beta chain was documented in a study of OX40 agonist ivuxolimab in advanced cancers. Study in general: Aged roughly 23 to 90 with a mean of roughly 65 years, they were around 85% male.

As to this clone: As yet, its antigen is unknown.

The CDR3 length is 13 residues. V lost 7 bases to trimming and J lost 2 bases, with 11 bases between them. The germline CDR1 and CDR2 sequences are MNHEY and SVGAGI. Whole-study results and caveats: Part of the nonresponder group also had normalized T-cell clonal expansion that was low.

The data were produced by immunoSEQ multiplex PCR, yet TCRdb's version contains in-frame clones alone and is incomplete. The profile shows 75,000 to 90,000 clones, around 92% of them singletons. The source was CD4+ or CD8+ T cells sorted from blood, collected in a trial of the OX40 agonist ivuxolimab. This TCR was recovered from an adult with an advanced solid tumor such as melanoma, head and neck, liver or kidney cancer. The chain has TRBV6-5 and TRBJ1-2; D not resolved. The CDR3 is CASTSPGNYGYTF. CDR3 nucleotide sequence: TGTGCCAGCACCTCTCCGGGAAACTATGGCTACACCTTC.